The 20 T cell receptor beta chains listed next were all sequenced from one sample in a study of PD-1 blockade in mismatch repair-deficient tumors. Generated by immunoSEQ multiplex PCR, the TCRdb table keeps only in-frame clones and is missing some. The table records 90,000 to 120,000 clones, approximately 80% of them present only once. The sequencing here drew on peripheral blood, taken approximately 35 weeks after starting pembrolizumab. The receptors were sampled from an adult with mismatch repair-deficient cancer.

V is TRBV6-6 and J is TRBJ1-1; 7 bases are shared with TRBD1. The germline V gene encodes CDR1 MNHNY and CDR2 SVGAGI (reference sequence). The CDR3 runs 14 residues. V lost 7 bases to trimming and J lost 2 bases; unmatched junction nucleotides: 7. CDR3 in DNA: TGTGCCAGCATTAACCGGGACAGTAACACTGAAGCTTTCTTT. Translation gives CASINRDSNTEAFF.

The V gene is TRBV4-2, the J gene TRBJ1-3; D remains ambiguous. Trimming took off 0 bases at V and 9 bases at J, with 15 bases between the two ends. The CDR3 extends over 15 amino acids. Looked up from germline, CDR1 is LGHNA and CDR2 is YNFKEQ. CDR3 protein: CASSQDGDEMGTIYF. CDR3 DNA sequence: TGTGCCAGCAGCCAAGATGGAGACGAAATGGGCACCATATATTTT.

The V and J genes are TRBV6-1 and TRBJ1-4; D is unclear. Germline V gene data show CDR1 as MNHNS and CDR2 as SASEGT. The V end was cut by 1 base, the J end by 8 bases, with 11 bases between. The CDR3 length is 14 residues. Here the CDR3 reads CASSEVAGGEKLFF. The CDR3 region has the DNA TGTGCCAGCAGTGAAGTCGCAGGAGGCGAAAAACTGTTTTTT.

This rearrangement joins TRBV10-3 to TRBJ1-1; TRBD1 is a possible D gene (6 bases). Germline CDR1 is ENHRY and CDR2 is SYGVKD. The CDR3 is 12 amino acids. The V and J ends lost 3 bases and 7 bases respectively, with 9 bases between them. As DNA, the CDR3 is TGTGCCATCAGTGATCAGGGGAGTGAAGCTTTCTTT. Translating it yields CAISDQGSEAFF.

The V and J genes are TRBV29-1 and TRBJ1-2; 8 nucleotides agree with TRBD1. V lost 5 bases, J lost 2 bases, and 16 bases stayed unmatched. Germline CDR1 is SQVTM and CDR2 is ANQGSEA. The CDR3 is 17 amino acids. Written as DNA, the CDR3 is TGCAGCGTTACCCTTTGGGGGGCAGGGGGCCTAAACTATGGCTACACCTTC. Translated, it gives CSVTLWGAGGLNYGYTF.

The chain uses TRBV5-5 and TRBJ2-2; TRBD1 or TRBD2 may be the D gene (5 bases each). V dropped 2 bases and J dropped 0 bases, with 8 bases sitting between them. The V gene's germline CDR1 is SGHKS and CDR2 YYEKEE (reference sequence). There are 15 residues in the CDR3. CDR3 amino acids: CASSLLGANTGELFF. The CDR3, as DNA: TGTGCCAGCAGCTTATTGGGGGCGAACACCGGGGAGCTGTTTTTT.

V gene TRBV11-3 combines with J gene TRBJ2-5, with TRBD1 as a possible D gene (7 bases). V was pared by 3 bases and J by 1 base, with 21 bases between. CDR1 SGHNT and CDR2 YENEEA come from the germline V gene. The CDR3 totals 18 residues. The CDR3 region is CASSLGLRGGNFQETQYF. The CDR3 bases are TGTGCCAGCAGCTTGGGACTCCGAGGGGGCAACTTCCAAGAGACCCAGTACTTC.

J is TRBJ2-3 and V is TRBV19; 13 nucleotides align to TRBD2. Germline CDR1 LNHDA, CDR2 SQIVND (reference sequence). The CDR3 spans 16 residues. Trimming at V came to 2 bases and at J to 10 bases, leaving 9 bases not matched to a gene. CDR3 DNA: TGTGCCAGTAGTATAAGTTCACTAGCGGGAGGGCCTTCGCAGTATTTT. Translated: CASSISSLAGGPSQYF.

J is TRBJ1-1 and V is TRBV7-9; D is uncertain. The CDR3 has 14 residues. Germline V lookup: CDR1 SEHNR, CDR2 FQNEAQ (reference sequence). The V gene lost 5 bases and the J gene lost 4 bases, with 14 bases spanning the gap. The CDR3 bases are TGTGCCAGCAGCCCGGCCATGGGGATCACTGAAGCTTTCTTT. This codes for CASSPAMGITEAFF.

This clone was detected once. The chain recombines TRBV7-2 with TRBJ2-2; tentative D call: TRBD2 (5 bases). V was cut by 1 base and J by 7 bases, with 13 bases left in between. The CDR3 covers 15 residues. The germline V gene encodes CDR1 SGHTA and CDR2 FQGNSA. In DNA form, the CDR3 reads TGTGCCAGCAGCTTAGGGCCTGCCGCGGGCGGGGAGCTGTTTTTT. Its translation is CASSLGPAAGGELFF.

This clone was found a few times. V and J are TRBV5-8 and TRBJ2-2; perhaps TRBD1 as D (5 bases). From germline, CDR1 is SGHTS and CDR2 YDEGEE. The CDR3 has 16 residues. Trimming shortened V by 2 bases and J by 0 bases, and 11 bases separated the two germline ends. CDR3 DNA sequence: TGTGCCAGCAGCTTTGACAGTACAACGAACACCGGGGAGCTGTTTTTT. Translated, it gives CASSFDSTTNTGELFF.

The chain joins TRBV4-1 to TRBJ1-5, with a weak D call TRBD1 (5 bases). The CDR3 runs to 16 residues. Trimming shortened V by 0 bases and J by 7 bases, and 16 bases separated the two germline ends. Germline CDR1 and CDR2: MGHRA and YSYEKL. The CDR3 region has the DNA TGCGCCAGCAGCCAAGAAAGAGGGGTTGGCGGCCAGCCCCAGCATTTT. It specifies CASSQERGVGGQPQHF.

The CDR3 DNA reads as TGTGCCAGTAGTAATAGGGCTGAAGCTTTCTTT. It yields the protein CASSNRAEAFF. V is TRBV19 and J is TRBJ1-1; no reliable D call. The CDR3 is 11 residues long. Looked up from germline, CDR1 is LNHDA and CDR2 is SQIVND (reference sequence). With 4 bases removed from V and 6 bases from J, the gap between germline ends came to 6 bases.

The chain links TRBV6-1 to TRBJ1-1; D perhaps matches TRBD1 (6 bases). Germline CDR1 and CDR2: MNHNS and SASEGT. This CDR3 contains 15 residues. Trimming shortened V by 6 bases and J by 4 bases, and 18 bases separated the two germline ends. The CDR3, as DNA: TGTGCCAGCAGCCAGGTCGGGGGCGGGAGCACTGAAGCTTTCTTT. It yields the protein CASSQVGGGSTEAFF.

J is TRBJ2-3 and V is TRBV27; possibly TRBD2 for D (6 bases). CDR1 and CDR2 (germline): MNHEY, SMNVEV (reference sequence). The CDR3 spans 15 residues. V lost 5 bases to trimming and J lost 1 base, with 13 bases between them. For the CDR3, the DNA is TGTGCCAGCAGTCCATCGGGACTTCGCACAGATACGCAGTATTTT. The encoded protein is CASSPSGLRTDTQYF.

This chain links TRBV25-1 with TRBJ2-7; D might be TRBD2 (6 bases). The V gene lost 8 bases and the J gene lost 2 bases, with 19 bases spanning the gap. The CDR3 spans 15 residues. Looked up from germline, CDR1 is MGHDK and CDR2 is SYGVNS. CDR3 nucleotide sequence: TGTGCCAGCCCTACCCCAAGCGGGCATACCTACGAGCAGTACTTC. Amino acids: CASPTPSGHTYEQYF.

CDR3 DNA sequence: TGTGCATTTGAGATGGGATTCTCTGGAAACACCATATATTTT. It yields the protein CAFEMGFSGNTIYF. The rearrangement joins TRBV30 to TRBJ1-3; D ambiguous. This CDR3 has 14 residues. In germline, CDR1 is GTSNPN, CDR2 SVGIG (reference sequence).

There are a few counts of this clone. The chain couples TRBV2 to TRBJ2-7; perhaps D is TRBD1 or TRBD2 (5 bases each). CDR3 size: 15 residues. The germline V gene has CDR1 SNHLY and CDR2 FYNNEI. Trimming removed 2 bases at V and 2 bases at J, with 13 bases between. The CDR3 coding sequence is TGTGCCAGCAGTGAATATAGCCAGGGAGCCTACGAGCAGTACTTC. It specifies CASSEYSQGAYEQYF.

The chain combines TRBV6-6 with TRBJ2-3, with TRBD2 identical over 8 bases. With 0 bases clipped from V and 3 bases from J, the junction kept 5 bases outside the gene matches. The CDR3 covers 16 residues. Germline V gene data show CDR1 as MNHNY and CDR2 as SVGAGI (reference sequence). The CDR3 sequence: CASSYSEREPTDTQYF. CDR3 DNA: TGTGCCAGCAGTTACTCAGAGCGGGAGCCTACAGATACGCAGTATTTT.

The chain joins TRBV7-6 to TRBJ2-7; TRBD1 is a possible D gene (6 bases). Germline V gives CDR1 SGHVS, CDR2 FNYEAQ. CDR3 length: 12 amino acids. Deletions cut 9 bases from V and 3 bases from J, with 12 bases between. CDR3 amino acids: CASTSGDYEQYF. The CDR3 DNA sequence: TGTGCCAGTACCTCAGGGGACTACGAGCAGTACTTC.